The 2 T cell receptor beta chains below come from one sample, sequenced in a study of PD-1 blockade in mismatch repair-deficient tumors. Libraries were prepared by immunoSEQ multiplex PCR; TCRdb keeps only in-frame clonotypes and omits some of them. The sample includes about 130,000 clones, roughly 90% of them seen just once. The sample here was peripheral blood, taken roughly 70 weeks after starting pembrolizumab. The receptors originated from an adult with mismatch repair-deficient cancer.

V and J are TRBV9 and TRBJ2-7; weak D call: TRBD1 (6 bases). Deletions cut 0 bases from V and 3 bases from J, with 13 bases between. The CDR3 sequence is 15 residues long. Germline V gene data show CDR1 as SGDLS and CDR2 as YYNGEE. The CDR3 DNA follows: TGTGCCAGCAGCGTAGGCCGGGACACTCTCTACGAGCAGTACTTC. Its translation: CASSVGRDTLYEQYF. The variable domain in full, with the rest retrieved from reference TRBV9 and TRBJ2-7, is DSGVTQTPKHLITATGQRVTLRCSPRSGDLSVYWYQQSLDQGLQFLIQYYNGEERAKGNILERFSAQQFPDLHSELNLSSLELGDSALYFCASSVGRDTLYEQYFGPGTRLTVT.

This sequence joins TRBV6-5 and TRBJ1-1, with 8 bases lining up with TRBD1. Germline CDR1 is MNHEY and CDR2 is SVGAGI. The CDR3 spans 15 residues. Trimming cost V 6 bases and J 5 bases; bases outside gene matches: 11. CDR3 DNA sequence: TGTGCCAGCAGCCCGCAACCTACAGGGGGTACTGAAGCTTTCTTT. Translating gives CASSPQPTGGTEAFF.